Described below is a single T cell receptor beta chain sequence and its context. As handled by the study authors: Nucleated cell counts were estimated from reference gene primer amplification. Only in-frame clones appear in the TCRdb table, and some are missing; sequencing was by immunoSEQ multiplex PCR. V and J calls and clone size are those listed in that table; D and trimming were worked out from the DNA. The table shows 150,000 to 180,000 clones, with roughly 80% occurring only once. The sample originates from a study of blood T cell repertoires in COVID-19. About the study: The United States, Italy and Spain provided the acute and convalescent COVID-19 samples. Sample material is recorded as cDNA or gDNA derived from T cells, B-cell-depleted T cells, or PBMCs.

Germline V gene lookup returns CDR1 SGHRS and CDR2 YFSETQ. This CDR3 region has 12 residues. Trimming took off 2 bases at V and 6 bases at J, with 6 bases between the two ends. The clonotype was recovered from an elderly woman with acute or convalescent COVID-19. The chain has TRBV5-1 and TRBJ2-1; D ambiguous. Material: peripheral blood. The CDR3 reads CASSFRSNEQFF. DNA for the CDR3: TGCGCCAGCAGCTTCAGGTCCAATGAGCAGTTCTTC.